These 31 T cell receptor beta chains share one sample of origin, sequenced in a study of lymphopenia after photon versus proton radiotherapy. TCRdb's copy holds only in-frame clones and misses some; the assay was immunoSEQ multiplex PCR. The table records tens of thousands of clones, 86% of them present only once. Sequencing was performed on peripheral blood, taken from a patient treated with proton-based radiotherapy. All receptors come from a woman aged 70-85 years with pancreatic cancer. Some clones in this sample may be carry-over from other donors' samples.

The rearrangement joins TRBV11-3 to TRBJ2-1; 9 nucleotides line up with TRBD1. The CDR3 covers 18 residues. V shed 1 base, J shed 8 bases, and the junction held 15 bases outside the gene matches. Germline CDR1 SGHNT, CDR2 YENEEA. CDR3 DNA: TGTGCCAGCAGCTTAGGCCGCTGGGACAGGGCCCACGTGGATGAGCAGTTCTTC. Its protein product is CASSLGRWDRAHVDEQFF. Filled out from reference TRBV11-3 and TRBJ2-1, the complete variable domain reads EAGVVQSPRYKIIEKKQPVAFWCNPISGHNTLYWYLQNLGQGPELLIRYENEEAVDDSQLPKDRFSAERLKGVDSTLKIQPAELGDSAVYLCASSLGRWDRAHVDEQFFGPGTRLTVL.

V gene TRBV19 combines with J gene TRBJ2-6; D may be TRBD2 (5 bases). Germline V gene lookup returns CDR1 LNHDA and CDR2 SQIVND (reference sequence). CDR3 length equals 18 residues. Trimming removed 1 base at V and 0 bases at J, with 13 bases between. The CDR3 protein is CASSIVGAAISGANVLTF. CDR3 coding DNA: TGTGCCAGTAGTATAGTCGGAGCGGCGATCTCTGGGGCCAACGTCCTGACTTTC.

V gene TRBV30 combines with J gene TRBJ2-5; either TRBD1 or TRBD2 may fit D (5 bases each). V was clipped by 7 bases and J by 1 base, with 13 bases between them. The CDR3 covers 13 residues. Per the germline V gene, CDR1 is GTSNPN and CDR2 is SVGIG (reference sequence). CDR3 loop: CAYLPGAQETQYF. The CDR3 coding sequence is TGTGCCTACCTCCCCGGGGCCCAAGAGACCCAGTACTTC.

The table lists this clone with a count of one. The chain is built from TRBV7-9 and TRBJ2-7; 8 bases align to TRBD2. V shed 3 bases and J 5 bases; nucleotides not matched to a gene: 9. The CDR3 sequence is 15 residues long. Germline CDR1 SEHNR, CDR2 FQNEAQ (reference sequence). In DNA form, the CDR3 reads TGTGCCAGCAGCTTGGTTGGACTAGCTTCCCACGAGCAGTACTTC. It translates to CASSLVGLASHEQYF.

CDR3 DNA sequence: TGTGCCAGCAGTTACGGGACTAGTTGGGGGACCGGGGAGCTGTTTTTT. This sequence encodes CASSYGTSWGTGELFF. J is TRBJ2-2 and V is TRBV6-5; 8 nucleotides match TRBD2. Germline V gene sequence: CDR1 MNHEY, CDR2 SVGAGI. V shed 2 bases and J 5 bases; nucleotides not matched to a gene: 7. This CDR3 has 16 amino acids.

This clone was found once. V usage is TRBV19 and J usage is TRBJ2-6; D is uncertain. Germline V gene lookup returns CDR1 LNHDA and CDR2 SQIVND (reference sequence). This CDR3 spans 17 amino acids. Between the trimmed V and J ends, which lost 5 bases and 0 bases, there was a span of 14 bases. The CDR3 spells CASSLLLGPSGANVLTF. As DNA, the CDR3 is TGTGCCAGTAGTCTTTTATTGGGTCCCTCTGGGGCCAACGTCCTGACTTTC.

This clone was counted a few times. V is TRBV19 and J is TRBJ1-3, with D perhaps matching TRBD1 (5 bases). Germline-derived CDR1 and CDR2 are LNHDA and SQIVND (reference sequence). The CDR3 sequence is 14 residues long. Trimming removed 8 bases at V and 0 bases at J, with 11 bases between. Here the CDR3 DNA reads TGTGCCAGTTGGGACGGGTCCTCTGGAAACACCATATATTTT. Translation gives CASWDGSSGNTIYF.

This clone came up a few times. The chain has TRBV15 and TRBJ1-1; unclear D gene. Trimming cost V 3 bases and J 1 base, with 9 bases left between them. In germline, CDR1 is LNHNV, CDR2 YYDKDF (reference sequence). The CDR3 has 14 amino acids. This CDR3 is CATSSQITNTEAFF. The CDR3 nucleotides are TGTGCCACCAGCAGTCAGATAACGAACACTGAAGCTTTCTTT. The whole variable domain, filled in from reference TRBV15 and TRBJ1-1, reads DAMVIQNPRYQVTQFGKPVTLSCSQTLNHNVMYWYQQKSSQAPKLLFHYYDKDFNNEADTPDNFQSRRPNTSFCFLDIRSPGLGDTAMYLCATSSQITNTEAFFGQGTRLTVV.

The J gene is TRBJ1-1, the V gene TRBV28; the D gene is possibly TRBD1 (5 bases). Trimming shortened V by 3 bases and J by 0 bases, and 11 bases separated the two germline ends. The CDR3 is 15 amino acids. CDR1 MDHEN and CDR2 SYDVKM come from the germline V gene. The CDR3 reads CASSFQGAMNTEAFF. In DNA, the CDR3 is TGTGCCAGCAGTTTTCAGGGAGCGATGAACACTGAAGCTTTCTTT.

This sequence joins TRBV4-2 and TRBJ2-1, with 11 nucleotides matching TRBD1. Per germline, CDR1 LGHNA and CDR2 YNFKEQ. Trimming removed 4 bases from V and 8 bases from J; junction bases left unmatched: 10. CDR3 length equals 16 residues. DNA for the CDR3: TGTGCCAGCAGCCGCCTCGGGGACAGGGGGTCCTATGAGCAGTTCTTC. This encodes CASSRLGDRGSYEQFF.

By sample share, this clone is medium-sized (0.01 to 0.1%). This chain connects TRBV20-1 to TRBJ2-1; D is ambiguous. CDR1 and CDR2 from the germline V gene are DFQATT and SNEGSKA (reference sequence). The germline V and J ends were trimmed by 5 bases and 9 bases, with 8 bases remaining between them. The CDR3 is made up of 10 amino acids. DNA for the CDR3: TGCAGTGCTGACACGCTTGAGCAGTTCTTC. Translated: CSADTLEQFF.

This clone showed up just once. The identical CDR3 is also encoded by other nucleotide sequences in the sample. J is TRBJ1-1 and V is TRBV5-1; 8 nucleotides align to TRBD1. CDR3 length: 14 residues. J lost 6 bases, V lost 1 base, and 5 bases had no gene match. CDR1 and CDR2 from the germline V gene are SGHRS and YFSETQ. CDR3 amino acids: CASSLTGGNPEAFF. CDR3 sequence (DNA): TGCGCCAGCAGCTTGACAGGGGGAAACCCTGAAGCTTTCTTT.

The chain recombines TRBV11-2 with TRBJ2-3; D may be TRBD2 (5 bases). In germline, CDR1 is SGHAT, CDR2 FQNNGV. Trimming took off 1 base at V and 0 bases at J, with 5 bases between the two ends. This CDR3 has 14 amino acids. CDR3 coding DNA: TGTGCCAGCAGCTTAGGAGGGAGCACAGATACGCAGTATTTT. This gives the protein CASSLGGSTDTQYF.

This sequence joins TRBV29-1 and TRBJ2-1, with 10 bases aligning to TRBD2. Germline CDR1 and CDR2: SQVTM and ANQGSEA. The V and J ends lost 4 bases and 8 bases, in that order; junction bases with no gene match: 8. CDR3 size: 14 residues. CDR3 DNA sequence: TGCAGCGTTGGAAGTTATCTAGCGGGAGATGAGCAGTTCTTC. This translates into CSVGSYLAGDEQFF.

The chain carries TRBV19 and TRBJ2-3; D gene unclear. There are 14 residues in the CDR3. From germline, CDR1 is LNHDA and CDR2 SQIVND (reference sequence). Trimming left V 3 bases short and J 4 bases short, with 11 bases between. The chain's CDR3 is CASSMEDRADTQYF. The CDR3, as DNA: TGTGCCAGTAGTATGGAAGATAGGGCAGATACGCAGTATTTT. The entire variable domain, with the rest obtained from reference TRBV19 and TRBJ2-3, is as follows: DGGITQSPKYLFRKEGQNVTLSCEQNLNHDAMYWYRQDPGQGLRLIYYSQIVNDFQKGDIAEGYSVSREKKESFPLTVTSAQKNPTAFYLCASSMEDRADTQYFGPGTRLTVL.

This chain links TRBV7-2 with TRBJ2-7, with 7 bases fitting TRBD1. V lost 5 bases and J lost 4; bases outside the gene matches: 14. From germline, CDR1 is SGHTA and CDR2 FQGNSA. The length of the CDR3 is 16 residues. The CDR3 DNA is TGTGCCAGCAGCCTCACGCGGACAGGTCTACCTTACGAGCAGTACTTC. It codes for CASSLTRTGLPYEQYF.

Note on this clone: This probably arose from a read error, given a far larger clone one base away. The chain links TRBV10-2 to TRBJ1-1, with D possibly matching TRBD1 (6 bases). Germline V CDR1 and CDR2: WSHSY, SAAADI. The CDR3 covers 14 residues. Trimming took 6 bases from V and 1 from J, leaving 12 bases between them. CDR3 in amino acids: CASSHRTENTEAFF. In DNA, the CDR3 is TGCGCCAGCAGCCATCGGACAGAGAACACTGAAGCTTTCTTT.

The rearrangement uses TRBV28 and TRBJ2-7; tentative D call: TRBD2 (6 bases). Germline V gene lookup returns CDR1 MDHEN and CDR2 SYDVKM. Deletions cut 6 bases from V and 2 bases from J, with 11 bases between. This CDR3 is 13 amino acids long. The CDR3, as DNA: TGTGCCAGCAGAGATGCGGGGACCTACGAGCAGTACTTC. It codes for CASRDAGTYEQYF.

The count of this clone is one. The rearrangement joins TRBV28 to TRBJ2-3, with 9 bases matching TRBD2. From germline, CDR1 is MDHEN and CDR2 SYDVKM. Unmatched junction bases numbered 8, after V lost 3 bases and J lost 10 bases. CDR3 length: 14 residues. CDR3 DNA sequence: TGTGCCAGCAGTTTTCCTAGCGGGGCGCTGGCGCAGTATTTT. Translated, it gives CASSFPSGALAQYF.

J is TRBJ1-2 and V is TRBV11-2; 8 bases are a match to TRBD1. Germline assignment: CDR1 SGHAT and CDR2 FQNNGV. Trimming at V came to 3 bases and at J to 4 bases, leaving 4 bases not matched to a gene. The CDR3 extends over 14 amino acids. The CDR3: CASSLTTGAYGYTF. The CDR3 DNA is TGTGCCAGCAGCTTGACGACAGGGGCCTATGGCTACACCTTC.

The chain combines TRBV9 with TRBJ2-2; D not resolved. This CDR3 spans 12 amino acids. The germline V gene encodes CDR1 SGDLS and CDR2 YYNGEE. The V end was cut by 4 bases, the J end by 7 bases, with 8 bases between. The CDR3 nucleotides read TGTGCCAGCAGCTACAGAGACGGGGAGCTGTTTTTT. It specifies CASSYRDGELFF.

The gene calls are TRBV7-2 and TRBJ1-2; 8 positions match TRBD1. Losses at the gene ends were 4 bases for V and 2 bases for J; bases not matched to a gene: 9. The germline V gene encodes CDR1 SGHTA and CDR2 FQGNSA. The CDR3 spans 16 residues. CDR3 DNA: TGTGCCAGCAGCTCAGGACAGGGCAGTGTGAACTATGGCTACACCTTC. Translation: CASSSGQGSVNYGYTF.

V usage is TRBV9 and J usage is TRBJ1-2; unclear D gene. Trimming left V 6 bases short and J 5 bases short, with 20 bases between. The CDR3 length is 15 residues. The V gene's germline CDR1 is SGDLS and CDR2 YYNGEE. This CDR3 reads CASNPGGGGMYGYTF. The CDR3 DNA reads as TGTGCCAGCAATCCCGGTGGAGGAGGGATGTATGGCTACACCTTC. Using reference TRBV9 and TRBJ1-2 for the parts outside the CDR3, the full variable domain is DSGVTQTPKHLITATGQRVTLRCSPRSGDLSVYWYQQSLDQGLQFLIQYYNGEERAKGNILERFSAQQFPDLHSELNLSSLELGDSALYFCASNPGGGGMYGYTFGSGTRLTVV.

The chain uses TRBV10-3 and TRBJ2-1, with TRBD2 matching 10 bases. The CDR3 covers 14 residues. V shed 6 bases and J 10 bases; nucleotides not matched to a gene: 9. Per germline, CDR1 ENHRY and CDR2 SYGVKD. Here the CDR3 reads CAIRVGTSALEQFF. In DNA, the CDR3 is TGTGCCATCAGGGTAGGGACTAGCGCTCTGGAGCAGTTCTTC.

The chain is built from TRBV29-1 and TRBJ2-4; D tentatively reads TRBD1 or TRBD2 (5 bases each). CDR1 is SQVTM, CDR2 ANQGSEA, per germline. V lost 6 bases and J 7 bases, leaving 13 bases between the germline ends. CDR3 length: 12 residues. The CDR3 nucleotides read TGCAGCGTCGGGACCTTGTTTAACATTCAGTACTTC. It translates to CSVGTLFNIQYF.

The chain links TRBV5-6 to TRBJ2-5; 8 bases match TRBD1. The CDR3 is made up of 15 amino acids. Germline V CDR1 and CDR2: SGHDT, YYEEEE. Unmatched junction bases numbered 4, after V lost 3 bases and J lost 0 bases. The CDR3 spells CASSWTGRYQETQYF. The CDR3 nucleotides read TGTGCCAGCAGCTGGACAGGGCGTTACCAAGAGACCCAGTACTTC.

The chain has TRBV5-1 and TRBJ2-1, with 11 bases identical to TRBD1. J gave up 4 bases and V 0 bases, and 3 bases lay outside the gene matches. Germline CDR1 reads SGHRS; CDR2 reads YFSETQ. This CDR3 has 16 amino acids. The CDR3 loop reads CASSLAGTGGYNEQFF. For the CDR3, the DNA is TGCGCCAGCAGCTTGGCCGGGACAGGGGGATACAATGAGCAGTTCTTC.

The gene calls are TRBV5-1 and TRBJ2-3; D is ambiguous. With 0 bases removed from V and 0 bases from J, the gap between germline ends came to 11 bases. Germline assignment: CDR1 SGHRS and CDR2 YFSETQ. This CDR3 spans 16 amino acids. As DNA, the CDR3 is TGCGCCAGCAGCTTGGGTACGTCCCGGAGCACAGATACGCAGTATTTT. Protein product: CASSLGTSRSTDTQYF.

The genes are TRBV7-2 and TRBJ2-5; 8 bases line up with TRBD1. The length of the CDR3 is 12 residues. V shed 10 bases, J shed 7 bases, and the junction held 8 bases outside the gene matches. The V gene's germline CDR1 is SGHTA and CDR2 FQGNSA. The DNA of the CDR3 is TGTGCCATTGACAGGGGTAGCGGGACCCAGTACTTC. Protein sequence: CAIDRGSGTQYF.

The genes are TRBV14 and TRBJ1-2; D gene unclear. This CDR3 has 14 residues. In germline, CDR1 is SGHDN, CDR2 FVKESK. V dropped 1 base and J dropped 4 bases, with 10 bases sitting between them. DNA for the CDR3: TGTGCCAGCAGCCAAGCTGGGGTCCTCTATGGCTACACCTTC. This codes for CASSQAGVLYGYTF.

The chain is built from TRBV28 and TRBJ1-4; 9 bases align to TRBD1. In germline, CDR1 is MDHEN, CDR2 SYDVKM. The CDR3 spans 15 residues. Trimming cost V 3 bases and J 7 bases; bases outside gene matches: 6. The CDR3 nucleotides read TGTGCCAGCAGTTTTGGTGGGACAGGGCGTGAAAAACTGTTTTTT. It encodes CASSFGGTGREKLFF.